The 18 T cell receptor beta chains below were found in one sample sequenced in a study of T cell changes during pregnancy in multiple sclerosis. Measured with immunoSEQ multiplex PCR; TCRdb has only the in-frame clones, and not every one. Here the sample spans about 29,000 clones, about nine tenths being singletons. The sequenced sample was CD8+ T cells from peripheral blood mononuclear cells, obtained after pregnancy. The receptors stem from a female donor with multiple sclerosis, enrolled in a pregnancy study.

This chain uses TRBV6-4 with TRBJ2-7; tentative D call: TRBD1 (5 bases). Trimming removed 0 bases from V and 2 bases from J, with 20 bases in between. In germline, CDR1 is MRHNA, CDR2 SNTAGT. This CDR3 has 18 amino acids. The CDR3 region is CASSDSEKTVETPYEQYF. DNA for the CDR3: TGTGCCAGCAGTGACTCGGAAAAGACAGTGGAAACCCCCTACGAGCAGTACTTC.

The chain employs TRBV6-5 and TRBJ2-1; TRBD2 matches at 9 bases. The junction had 7 bases not matched to a gene; V was cut back by 8 bases and J by 5 bases. In germline, CDR1 is MNHEY, CDR2 SVGAGI. The CDR3 has 14 amino acids. CDR3 nucleotides: TGTGCCAGCGGGGGACTAGCTTATCACAATGAGCAGTTCTTC. Its protein is CASGGLAYHNEQFF.

The gene calls are TRBV9 and TRBJ2-6; D may be TRBD2 (5 bases). The CDR3 length is 18 residues. V was trimmed by 1 base and J by 0 bases, leaving 14 bases between them. CDR1 is SGDLS and CDR2 is YYNGEE in the germline V gene. This CDR3 is CASSVRTFEGSGANVLTF. CDR3 DNA sequence: TGTGCCAGCAGCGTAAGGACTTTTGAGGGCTCTGGGGCCAACGTCCTGACTTTC. Using reference TRBV9 and TRBJ2-6 for the parts outside the CDR3, the full variable domain is DSGVTQTPKHLITATGQRVTLRCSPRSGDLSVYWYQQSLDQGLQFLIQYYNGEERAKGNILERFSAQQFPDLHSELNLSSLELGDSALYFCASSVRTFEGSGANVLTFGAGSRLTVL.

The chain is built from TRBV19 and TRBJ1-2; the D is unclear. The length of the CDR3 is 16 residues. V gave up 3 bases and J gave up 3 bases, with 17 bases separating them. Germline V gene data show CDR1 as LNHDA and CDR2 as SQIVND (reference sequence). The CDR3 sequence is CASSIILERADYGYTF. CDR3 bases: TGTGCCAGTAGTATCATTTTAGAGAGGGCGGACTATGGCTACACCTTC.

The V and J genes are TRBV6-1 and TRBJ2-2, with TRBD2 as a possible D gene (6 bases). The CDR3 spans 15 residues. CDR1 and CDR2 (germline): MNHNS, SASEGT. V shed 7 bases and J shed 4 bases, with 16 bases lying between them. CDR3 sequence reads: CASNDPRLGTGELFF. The CDR3 DNA reads as TGTGCCAGCAATGATCCTAGACTAGGCACCGGGGAGCTGTTTTTT.

The chain has TRBV5-1 and TRBJ1-2; possible D gene TRBD1, 5 bases. The germline V gene encodes CDR1 SGHRS and CDR2 YFSETQ. This CDR3 comprises 15 residues. V lost 4 bases and J lost 8, with 21 bases in between. CDR3 residues: CASSHREGHPEGYTF. CDR3 sequence (DNA): TGCGCCAGCAGCCACCGGGAGGGGCATCCAGAAGGCTACACCTTC.

The chain is built from TRBV6-1 and TRBJ2-1, with TRBD1 as a possible D gene (5 bases). Trimming took off 0 bases at V and 3 bases at J, with 15 bases between the two ends. The CDR3 loop spans 17 amino acids. The germline gives CDR1 MNHNS, CDR2 SASEGT. The CDR3 nucleotides read TGTGCCAGCAGTGAAGCGCCAGGACATGGTTACTACAATGAGCAGTTCTTC. Translation gives CASSEAPGHGYYNEQFF.

The chain has TRBV5-4 and TRBJ2-7; TRBD2 matches 10 bases. V shed 4 bases, J shed 7 bases, and the junction held 8 bases outside the gene matches. From germline, CDR1 is SGHNT and CDR2 YYREEE (reference sequence). CDR3 length equals 14 residues. DNA of the CDR3: TGTGCCAGCAGCCCGGGACTAGCGTCGTCTGAGCAGTACTTC. This sequence encodes CASSPGLASSEQYF.

The rearrangement joins TRBV7-6 to TRBJ2-1; 11 bases fit TRBD2. Trimming took 5 bases from V and 8 from J; bases not matched to a gene: 8. The CDR3 is 15 residues long. CDR1 is SGHVS and CDR2 is FNYEAQ in the germline V gene. CDR3 nucleotide sequence: TGTGCCAGCAGCACACTAGCGGGAGTAGGCCATGAGCAGTTCTTC. Encoded protein: CASSTLAGVGHEQFF.

This sequence joins TRBV7-3 and TRBJ2-1, with 8 nucleotides matching TRBD1. The V gene end was trimmed by 3 bases and the J gene end by 8 bases; junction bases not matched to a gene: 3. This CDR3 is built from 13 residues. Germline V CDR1 and CDR2: SGHTA, FQGTGA. CDR3: CASSFDRGYEQFF. The CDR3 nucleotides are TGTGCCAGCAGCTTCGACAGGGGCTATGAGCAGTTCTTC. Combining the CDR3 with reference TRBV7-3 and TRBJ2-1 gives the whole variable domain GAGVSQTPSNKVTEKGKYVELRCDPISGHTALYWYRQSLGQGPEFLIYFQGTGAADDSGLPNDRFFAVRPEGSVSTLKIQRTERGDSAVYLCASSFDRGYEQFFGPGTRLTVL.

This clone was seen once. As DNA, the CDR3 is TGTGCCAGTAGTATGGGGACTAGCATTACGCAGTATTTT. Its protein product is CASSMGTSITQYF. The V call is TRBV19, the J call TRBJ2-3; 9 positions match TRBD2. The V gene's germline CDR1 is LNHDA and CDR2 SQIVND (reference sequence). V shed 3 bases, J shed 8 bases, and the junction held 3 bases outside the gene matches. The CDR3 covers 13 residues.

The gene calls are TRBV19 and TRBJ1-5; TRBD1 matches 9 bases. Per the germline V gene, CDR1 is LNHDA and CDR2 is SQIVND (reference sequence). This CDR3 contains 13 residues. V lost 10 bases to trimming and J lost 5 bases; unmatched junction nucleotides: 6. The CDR3 DNA is TGTGCCAACCACAGGGGGCAGGATCAGCCCCAGCATTTT. This sequence encodes CANHRGQDQPQHF. The entire variable domain, with the rest obtained from reference TRBV19 and TRBJ1-5, is as follows: DGGITQSPKYLFRKEGQNVTLSCEQNLNHDAMYWYRQDPGQGLRLIYYSQIVNDFQKGDIAEGYSVSREKKESFPLTVTSAQKNPTAFYLCANHRGQDQPQHFGDGTRLSIL.

The chain uses TRBV2 and TRBJ2-5; tentative D call: TRBD1 (5 bases). CDR3 length: 15 residues. CDR1 SNHLY and CDR2 FYNNEI come from the germline V gene. V was cut by 1 base and J by 2 bases, with 11 bases left in between. The CDR3 nucleotides are TGTGCCAGCAGTGAAGAAACAGGTCAGCAAGAGACCCAGTACTTC. Its translation is CASSEETGQQETQYF. Looking up the rest from reference TRBV2 and TRBJ2-5 gives the full variable domain: EPEVTQTPSHQVTQMGQEVILRCVPISNHLYFYWYRQILGQKVEFLVSFYNNEISEKSEIFDDQFSVERPDGSNFTLKIRSTKLEDSAMYFCASSEETGQQETQYFGPGTRLLVL.

The chain is built from TRBV9 and TRBJ2-1; 11 bases agree with TRBD2. V gave up 4 bases and J gave up 6 bases; unmatched junction bases: 6. CDR1 and CDR2 (germline): SGDLS, YYNGEE. This CDR3 is 15 amino acids long. CDR3 bases: TGTGCCAGCAGCCCTAGCGGGAGGCCCACCAATGAGCAGTTCTTC. Its protein product is CASSPSGRPTNEQFF.

The chain carries TRBV29-1 and TRBJ2-7; D uncertain. CDR1 and CDR2 (germline): SQVTM, ANQGSEA. V gave up 4 bases and J gave up 3 bases, with 13 bases separating them. CDR3 length: 13 residues. The CDR3 is CSVVSGDYYEQYF. CDR3 nucleotide sequence: TGCAGCGTTGTCAGTGGTGATTACTACGAGCAGTACTTC.

The CDR3, as DNA: TGTGCCAGCAGCGTAGAGGGGACAGGGAGAGAAAAACTGTTTTTT. Translating gives CASSVEGTGREKLFF. This sequence joins TRBV9 and TRBJ1-4; 9 bases are shared with TRBD1. The V gene end was trimmed by 0 bases and the J gene end by 8 bases; junction bases not matched to a gene: 5. This CDR3 contains 15 residues. Germline-derived CDR1 and CDR2 are SGDLS and YYNGEE.

This clone was recorded only once. CDR3 sequence: CASSSAGGRGRHEQYF. The CDR3 DNA is TGTGCCAGCAGCTCAGCGGGAGGACGGGGGAGACACGAGCAGTACTTC. The rearrangement joins TRBV7-9 to TRBJ2-7; 9 nucleotides agree with TRBD2. Germline CDR1 is SEHNR and CDR2 is FQNEAQ (reference sequence). Trimming at V came to 4 bases and at J to 5 bases, leaving 12 bases not matched to a gene. The CDR3 totals 16 residues.

The V call is TRBV19, the J call TRBJ1-2; 8 bases are shared with TRBD1. Trimming took 4 bases from V and 7 from J; bases not matched to a gene: 14. Germline CDR1 LNHDA, CDR2 SQIVND (reference sequence). CDR3 size: 16 residues. The CDR3 DNA reads TGTGCCAGTAGTAGTCCTCCTCAGGGGGCCTGGAGTGGCTACACCTTC. Its protein product is CASSSPPQGAWSGYTF.